This T cell receptor (beta chain) was sequenced in a study of cytomegalovirus exposure and HLA in healthy donors. Broader study findings: The classifier reportedly diagnosed cytomegalovirus status with high specificity and sensitivity. First-cohort TCR clusters tended to co-occur in the 90 to 150 validation repertoires, a later analysis found.

Clones were read by immunoSEQ multiplex PCR, and TCRdb kept only the in-frame ones, dropping some. The table shows about 160,000 clones, with less than 90% occurring only once. CDR1 is SGHDT, CDR2 YYEEEE, per germline. The CDR3 consists of 15 residues. V was clipped by 2 bases and J by 5 bases, with 16 bases between them. In the case of this clone: The antigen is unknown.

Sequenced input: PBMCs. The chain joins TRBV5-6 to TRBJ2-5; weak D call: TRBD1 (5 bases). The source of this sequence is a woman aged 25 to 45 in good health and CMV-seronegative. CDR3 sequence: CASSLNRAGMETQYF. CDR3 in DNA: TGTGCCAGCAGCTTAAATAGGGCAGGGATGGAGACCCAGTACTTC.